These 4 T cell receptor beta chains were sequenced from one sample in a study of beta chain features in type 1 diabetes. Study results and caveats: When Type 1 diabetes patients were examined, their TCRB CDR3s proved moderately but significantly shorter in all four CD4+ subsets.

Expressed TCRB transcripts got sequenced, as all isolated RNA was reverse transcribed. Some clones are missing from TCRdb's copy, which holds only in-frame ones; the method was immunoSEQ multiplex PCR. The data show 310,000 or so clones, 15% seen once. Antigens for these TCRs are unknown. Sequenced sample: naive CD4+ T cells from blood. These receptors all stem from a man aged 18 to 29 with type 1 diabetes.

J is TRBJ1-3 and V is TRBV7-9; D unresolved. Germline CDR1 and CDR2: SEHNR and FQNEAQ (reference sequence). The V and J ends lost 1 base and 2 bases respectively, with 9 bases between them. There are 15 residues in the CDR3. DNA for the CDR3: TGTGCCAGCAGCTTAGATGGGAGGACTGGAAACACCATATATTTT. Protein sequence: CASSLDGRTGNTIYF. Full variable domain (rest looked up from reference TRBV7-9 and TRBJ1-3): DTGVSQNPRHKITKRGQNVTFRCDPISEHNRLYWYRQTLGQGPEFLTYFQNEAQLEKSRLLSDRFSAERPKGSFSTLEIQRTEQGDSAMYLCASSLDGRTGNTIYFGEGSWLTVV.

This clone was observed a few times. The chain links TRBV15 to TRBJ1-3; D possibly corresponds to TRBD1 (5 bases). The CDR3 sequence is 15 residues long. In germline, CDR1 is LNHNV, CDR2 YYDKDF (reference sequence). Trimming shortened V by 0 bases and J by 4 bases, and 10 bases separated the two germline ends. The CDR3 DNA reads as TGTGCCACCAGCAGAGATCGGGGGATAGGAAACACCATATATTTT. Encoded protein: CATSRDRGIGNTIYF.

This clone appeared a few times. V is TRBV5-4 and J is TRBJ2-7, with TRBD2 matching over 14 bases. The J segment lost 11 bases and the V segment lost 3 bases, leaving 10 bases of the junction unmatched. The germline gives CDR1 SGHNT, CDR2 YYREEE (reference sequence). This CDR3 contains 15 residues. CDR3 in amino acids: CASSYPGLAGDSEYF. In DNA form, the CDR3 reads TGTGCCAGCAGCTACCCGGGACTAGCGGGAGATTCGGAGTACTTC.

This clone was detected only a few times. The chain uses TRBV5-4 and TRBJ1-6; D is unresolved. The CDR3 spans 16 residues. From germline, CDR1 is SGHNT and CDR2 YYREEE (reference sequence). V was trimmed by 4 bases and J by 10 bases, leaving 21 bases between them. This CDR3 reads CASSGPRAAGRSPLHF. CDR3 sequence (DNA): TGTGCCAGCAGCGGACCCCGGGCCGCGGGCCGATCACCCCTCCACTTT.